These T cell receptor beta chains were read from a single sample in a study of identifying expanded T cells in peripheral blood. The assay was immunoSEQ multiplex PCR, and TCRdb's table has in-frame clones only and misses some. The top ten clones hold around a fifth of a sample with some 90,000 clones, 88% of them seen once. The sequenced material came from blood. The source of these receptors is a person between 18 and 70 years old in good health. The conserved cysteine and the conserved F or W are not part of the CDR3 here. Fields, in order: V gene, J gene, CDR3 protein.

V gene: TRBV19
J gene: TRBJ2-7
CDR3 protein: ASSPLAGGRGEQY

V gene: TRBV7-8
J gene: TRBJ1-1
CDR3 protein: ASSAVGGATEAF

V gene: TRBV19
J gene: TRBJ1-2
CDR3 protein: ASSIADRVELINYGYT

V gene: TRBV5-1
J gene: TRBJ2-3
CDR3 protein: ASSLEVFERGSVDTQY

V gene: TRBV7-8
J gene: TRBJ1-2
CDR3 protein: ASSLGLGTGYGYT

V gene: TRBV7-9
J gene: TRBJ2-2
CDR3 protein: AYRWMDAGELF

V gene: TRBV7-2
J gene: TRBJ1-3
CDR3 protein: ASSLTGVASGNTIY

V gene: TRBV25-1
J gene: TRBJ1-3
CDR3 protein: ASSPSGSQSSGNTIY

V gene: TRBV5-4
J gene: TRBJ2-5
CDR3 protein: ASTTHGGQETQY

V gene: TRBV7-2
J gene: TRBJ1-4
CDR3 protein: ASSAKPGTDNEKLF

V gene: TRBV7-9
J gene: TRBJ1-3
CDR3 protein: ASSLATIY

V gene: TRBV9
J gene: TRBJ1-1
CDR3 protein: ASSGSEPEAF

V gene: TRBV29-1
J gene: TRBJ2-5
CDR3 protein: SVRGPQETQY

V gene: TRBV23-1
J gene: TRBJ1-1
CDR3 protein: ASSPERPLQNTEAF

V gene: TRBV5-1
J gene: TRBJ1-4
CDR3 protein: ASSVQGQVNEKLF

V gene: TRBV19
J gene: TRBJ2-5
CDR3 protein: ASSIVDRQETQY

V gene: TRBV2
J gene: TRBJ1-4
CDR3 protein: ASSLTGMPGGELF

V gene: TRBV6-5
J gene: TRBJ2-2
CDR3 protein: AVSGGPTGELF

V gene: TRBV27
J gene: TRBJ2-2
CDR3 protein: ASSLLQANTGELF

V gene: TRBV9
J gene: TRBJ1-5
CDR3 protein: ASSTGYSNQPQH

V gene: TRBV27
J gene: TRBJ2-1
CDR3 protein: ASSRETSSYNEQF